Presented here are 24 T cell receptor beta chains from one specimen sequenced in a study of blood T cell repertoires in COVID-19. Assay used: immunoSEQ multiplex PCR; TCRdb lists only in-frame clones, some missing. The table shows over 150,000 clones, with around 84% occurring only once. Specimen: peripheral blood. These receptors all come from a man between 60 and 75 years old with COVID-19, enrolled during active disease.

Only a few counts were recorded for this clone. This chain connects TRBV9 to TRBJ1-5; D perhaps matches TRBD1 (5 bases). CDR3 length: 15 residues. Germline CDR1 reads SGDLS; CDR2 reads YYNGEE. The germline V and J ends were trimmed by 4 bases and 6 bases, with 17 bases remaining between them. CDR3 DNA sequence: TGTGCCAGCAGCCCGGGGACCGGGGGTGGTCAGCCCCAGCATTTT. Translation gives CASSPGTGGGQPQHF.

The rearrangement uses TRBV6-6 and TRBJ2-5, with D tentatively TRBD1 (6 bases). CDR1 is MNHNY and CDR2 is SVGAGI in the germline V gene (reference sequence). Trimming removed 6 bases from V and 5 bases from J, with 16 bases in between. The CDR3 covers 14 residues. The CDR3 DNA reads TGTGCCAGCAGCCGAGGACAGTTTTCGGAGACCCAGTACTTC. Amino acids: CASSRGQFSETQYF.

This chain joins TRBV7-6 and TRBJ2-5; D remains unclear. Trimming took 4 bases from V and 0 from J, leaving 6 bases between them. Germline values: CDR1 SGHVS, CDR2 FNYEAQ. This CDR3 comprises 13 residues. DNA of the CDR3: TGTGCCAGCAGCTCCATGTACCAAGAGACCCAGTACTTC. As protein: CASSSMYQETQYF.

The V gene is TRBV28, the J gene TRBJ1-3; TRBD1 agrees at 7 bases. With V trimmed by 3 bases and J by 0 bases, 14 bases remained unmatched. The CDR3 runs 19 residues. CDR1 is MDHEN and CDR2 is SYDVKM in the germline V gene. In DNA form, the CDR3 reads TGTGCCAGCAGTTTTTCCGGGACAGCTATCGAGAGCTCTGGAAACACCATATATTTT. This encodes CASSFSGTAIESSGNTIYF. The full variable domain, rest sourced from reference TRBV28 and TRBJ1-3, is DVKVTQSSRYLVKRTGEKVFLECVQDMDHENMFWYRQDPGLGLRLIYFSYDVKMKEKGDIPEGYSVSREKKERFSLILESASTNQTSMYLCASSFSGTAIESSGNTIYFGEGSWLTVV.

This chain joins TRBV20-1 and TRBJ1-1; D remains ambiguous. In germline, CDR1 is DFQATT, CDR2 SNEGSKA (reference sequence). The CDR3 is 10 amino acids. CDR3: CTTIEFEAFF. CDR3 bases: TGCACTACCATAGAGTTTGAAGCTTTCTTT.

Here the CDR3 reads CASSYWTGGDEQYF. For the CDR3, the DNA is TGTGCCAGCAGTTATTGGACAGGGGGTGACGAGCAGTACTTC. V usage is TRBV6-2 or TRBV6-3 and J usage is TRBJ2-7; 10 nucleotides align to TRBD1. The V gene's germline CDR1 is MNHEY and CDR2 SVGEGT. The CDR3 contains 14 residues. Trimming at V came to 3 bases and at J to 5 bases, leaving 4 bases not matched to a gene.

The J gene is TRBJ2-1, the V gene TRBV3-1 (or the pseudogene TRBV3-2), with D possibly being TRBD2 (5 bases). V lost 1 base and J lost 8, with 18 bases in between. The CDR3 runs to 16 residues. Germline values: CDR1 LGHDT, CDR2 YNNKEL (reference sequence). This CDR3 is CASSQVRNSERDEQFF. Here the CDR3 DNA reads TGTGCCAGCAGCCAAGTCCGGAATAGCGAAAGAGATGAGCAGTTCTTC.

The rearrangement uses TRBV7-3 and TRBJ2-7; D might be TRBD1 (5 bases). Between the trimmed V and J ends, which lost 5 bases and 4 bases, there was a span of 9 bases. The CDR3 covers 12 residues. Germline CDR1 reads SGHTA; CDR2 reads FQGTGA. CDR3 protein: CASSNPGYEQYF. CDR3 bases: TGTGCCAGCAGCAACCCAGGGTACGAGCAGTACTTC. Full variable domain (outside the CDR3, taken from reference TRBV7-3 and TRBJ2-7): GAGVSQTPSNKVTEKGKYVELRCDPISGHTALYWYRQSLGQGPEFLIYFQGTGAADDSGLPNDRFFAVRPEGSVSTLKIQRTERGDSAVYLCASSNPGYEQYFGPGTRLTVT.

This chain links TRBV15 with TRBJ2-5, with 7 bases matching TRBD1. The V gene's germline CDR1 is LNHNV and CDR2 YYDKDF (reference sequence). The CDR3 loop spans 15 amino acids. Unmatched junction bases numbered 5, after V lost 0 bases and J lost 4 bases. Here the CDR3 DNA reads TGTGCCACCAGCAGAGATAAGGGGGCGGGAGAGACCCAGTACTTC. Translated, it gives CATSRDKGAGETQYF.

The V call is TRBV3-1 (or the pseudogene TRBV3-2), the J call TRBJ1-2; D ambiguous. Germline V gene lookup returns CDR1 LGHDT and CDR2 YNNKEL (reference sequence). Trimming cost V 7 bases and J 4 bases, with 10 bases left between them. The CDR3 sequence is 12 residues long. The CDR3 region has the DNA TGTGCCAGCAAAGGGAGTTCCTATGGCTACACCTTC. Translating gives CASKGSSYGYTF.

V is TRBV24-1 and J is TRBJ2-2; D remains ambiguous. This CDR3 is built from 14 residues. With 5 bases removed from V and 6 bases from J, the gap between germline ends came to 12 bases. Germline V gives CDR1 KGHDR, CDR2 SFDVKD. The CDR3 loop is CATSVGTYPGELFF. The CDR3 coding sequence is TGTGCCACCAGTGTTGGCACGTACCCCGGGGAGCTGTTTTTT.

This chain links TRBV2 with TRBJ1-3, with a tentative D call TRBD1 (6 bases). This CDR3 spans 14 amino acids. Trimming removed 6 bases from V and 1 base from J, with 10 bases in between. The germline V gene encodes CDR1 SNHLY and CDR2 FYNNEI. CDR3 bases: TGTGCCAGCAGCTCACAGGGTTCTGGAAACACCATATATTTT. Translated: CASSSQGSGNTIYF.

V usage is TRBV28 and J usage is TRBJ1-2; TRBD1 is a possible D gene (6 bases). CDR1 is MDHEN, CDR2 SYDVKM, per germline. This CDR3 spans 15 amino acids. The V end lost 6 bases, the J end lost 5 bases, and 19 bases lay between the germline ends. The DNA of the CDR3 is TGTGCCAGCAGCCCCAGGGGTGAAGGACGTTATGGCTACACCTTC. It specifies CASSPRGEGRYGYTF.

The CDR3 nucleotides read TGTGCCAGCTCATCTACAGGGGGGGCCCCCTACGAGCAGTACTTC. Residues: CASSSTGGAPYEQYF. The V gene is TRBV18, the J gene TRBJ2-7; D may be TRBD1 (8 bases). The CDR3 sequence is 15 residues long. Deletions cut 5 bases from V and 2 bases from J, with 16 bases between. Germline V lookup: CDR1 KGHSH, CDR2 LQKENI.

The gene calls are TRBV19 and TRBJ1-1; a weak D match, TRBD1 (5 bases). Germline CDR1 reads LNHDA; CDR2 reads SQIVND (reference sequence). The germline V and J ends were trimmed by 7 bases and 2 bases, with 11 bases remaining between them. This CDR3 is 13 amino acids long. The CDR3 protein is CASTGRTNTEAFF. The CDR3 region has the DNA TGTGCCAGTACAGGGCGCACTAACACTGAAGCTTTCTTT.

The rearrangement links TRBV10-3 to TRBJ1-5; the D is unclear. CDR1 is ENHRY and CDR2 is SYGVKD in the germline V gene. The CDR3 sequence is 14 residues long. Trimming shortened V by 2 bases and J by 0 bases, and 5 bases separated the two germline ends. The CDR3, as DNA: TGTGCCATCAGTGAGGACATTAGCAATCAGCCCCAGCATTTT. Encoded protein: CAISEDISNQPQHF.

CDR3 nucleotide sequence: TGTGCCAGTAGTATTAGCGGGAGCACTGAAGCTTTCTTT. Its translation: CASSISGSTEAFF. The gene calls are TRBV19 and TRBJ1-1; D unclear. CDR3 length equals 13 residues. Germline V gene sequence: CDR1 LNHDA, CDR2 SQIVND (reference sequence). Trimming removed 3 bases at V and 4 bases at J, with 9 bases between. The full variable domain, completed using reference TRBV19 and TRBJ1-1, is DGGITQSPKYLFRKEGQNVTLSCEQNLNHDAMYWYRQDPGQGLRLIYYSQIVNDFQKGDIAEGYSVSREKKESFPLTVTSAQKNPTAFYLCASSISGSTEAFFGQGTRLTVV.

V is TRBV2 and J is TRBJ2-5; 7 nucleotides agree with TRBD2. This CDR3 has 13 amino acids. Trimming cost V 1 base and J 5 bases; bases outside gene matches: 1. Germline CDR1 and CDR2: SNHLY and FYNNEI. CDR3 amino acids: CASSEDGGETQYF. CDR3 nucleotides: TGTGCCAGCAGTGAAGACGGGGGGGAGACCCAGTACTTC.

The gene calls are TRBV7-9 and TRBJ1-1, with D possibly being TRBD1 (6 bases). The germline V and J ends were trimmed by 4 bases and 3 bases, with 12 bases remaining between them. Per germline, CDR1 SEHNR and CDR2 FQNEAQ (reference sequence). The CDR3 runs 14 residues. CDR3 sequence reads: CASSWGQGDTEAFF. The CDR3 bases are TGTGCCAGCAGCTGGGGGCAGGGCGACACTGAAGCTTTCTTT.

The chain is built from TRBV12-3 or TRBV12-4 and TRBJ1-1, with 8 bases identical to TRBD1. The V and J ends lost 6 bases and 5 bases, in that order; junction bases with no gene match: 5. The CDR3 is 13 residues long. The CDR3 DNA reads TGTGCCAGCAGGCGGACAGGGCTGACTGAAGCTTTCTTT. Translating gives CASRRTGLTEAFF.

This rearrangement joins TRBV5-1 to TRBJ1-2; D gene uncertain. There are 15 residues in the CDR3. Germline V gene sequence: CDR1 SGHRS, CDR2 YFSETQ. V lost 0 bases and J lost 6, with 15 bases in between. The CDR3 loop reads CASSLEPGVRDGYTF. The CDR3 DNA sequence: TGCGCCAGCAGCTTGGAGCCCGGGGTACGGGATGGCTACACCTTC.

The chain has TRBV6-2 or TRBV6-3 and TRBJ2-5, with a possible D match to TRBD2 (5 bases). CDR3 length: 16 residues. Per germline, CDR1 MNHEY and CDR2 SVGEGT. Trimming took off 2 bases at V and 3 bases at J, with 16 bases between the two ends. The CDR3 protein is CASSYPPAFGEETQYF. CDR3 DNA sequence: TGTGCCAGCAGTTACCCCCCGGCTTTCGGGGAAGAGACCCAGTACTTC.

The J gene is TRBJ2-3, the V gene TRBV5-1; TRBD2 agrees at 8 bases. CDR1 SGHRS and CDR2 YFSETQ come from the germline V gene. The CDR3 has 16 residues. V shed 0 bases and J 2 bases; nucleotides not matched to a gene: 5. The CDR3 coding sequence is TGCGCCAGCAGCTTGGTTGCGGGGGGCCCCACAGATACGCAGTATTTT. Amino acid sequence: CASSLVAGGPTDTQYF.

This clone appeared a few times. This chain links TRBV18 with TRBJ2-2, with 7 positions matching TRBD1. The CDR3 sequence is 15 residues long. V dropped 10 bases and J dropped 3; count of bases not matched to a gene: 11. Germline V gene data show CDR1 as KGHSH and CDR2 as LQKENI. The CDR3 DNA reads TGTGCCACCCCCCACAGGGGAAGGGACACCGGGGAGCTGTTTTTT. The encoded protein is CATPHRGRDTGELFF. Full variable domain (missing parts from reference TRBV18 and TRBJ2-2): NAGVMQNPRHLVRRRGQEARLRCSPMKGHSHVYWYRQLPEEGLKFMVYLQKENIIDESGMPKERFSAEFPKEGPSILRIQQVVRGDSAAYFCATPHRGRDTGELFFGEGSRLTVL.